This T cell receptor (beta chain) was sequenced during a study of CD8+CD57+ T cells in acquired aplastic anemia. Overall study: Sorted CD4+ and CD8+ cell DNA averaged approximately 3 ug. Healthy donors gave 9.5 million to 12 million reads on average for CD4+ cells.

The CDR3 is made up of 21 amino acids. The trim removed 0 bases at V and 4 bases at J, leaving 16 bases unmatched. Germline-derived CDR1 and CDR2 are SGHDN and FVKESK. General observations from the study: Between patients and controls, over 25 CD8+ CDR3 sequences were found in common.

TCR beta VDJ and CDR3 profiles were obtained from a genomic DNA template. TCRdb used MiXCR to reprocess the reads, holding one entry per CDR3 protein. Of under 200,000 distinct CDR3 sequences in the sample, approximately 40% were seen once. Of note for this clonotype: The antigen is unknown.

Sequencing was performed on sorted CD4+, CD8+, or CD8+CD57+ T cells (not recorded which) from PBMCs. This chain uses TRBV14 with TRBJ2-3, with 13 bases aligning to TRBD2. The receptor comes from a human donor in good health. The CDR3 reads CASSQDPVGLAGESWADTQYF. The CDR3 DNA sequence: TGTGCCAGCAGCCAAGATCCGGTCGGACTAGCGGGGGAGTCCTGGGCAGATACGCAGTATTTT.